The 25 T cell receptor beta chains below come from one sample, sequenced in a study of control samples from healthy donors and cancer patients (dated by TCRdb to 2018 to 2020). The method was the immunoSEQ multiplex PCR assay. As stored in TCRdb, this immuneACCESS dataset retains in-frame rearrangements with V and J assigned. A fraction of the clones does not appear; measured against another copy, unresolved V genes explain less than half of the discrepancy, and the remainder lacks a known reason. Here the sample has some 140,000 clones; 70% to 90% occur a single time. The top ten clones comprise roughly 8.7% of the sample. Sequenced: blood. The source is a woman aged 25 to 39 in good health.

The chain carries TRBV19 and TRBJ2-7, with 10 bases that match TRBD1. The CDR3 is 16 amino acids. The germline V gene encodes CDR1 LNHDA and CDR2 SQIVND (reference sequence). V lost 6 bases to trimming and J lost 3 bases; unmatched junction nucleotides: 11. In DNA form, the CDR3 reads TGTGCCAGTAGCGCATTCTCCCGGGACAGGGGCTACGAGCAGTACTTC. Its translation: CASSAFSRDRGYEQYF.

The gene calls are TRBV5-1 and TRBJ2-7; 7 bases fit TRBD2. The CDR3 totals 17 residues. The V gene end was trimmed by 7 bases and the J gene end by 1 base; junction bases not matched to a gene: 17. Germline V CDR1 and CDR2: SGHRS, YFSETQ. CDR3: CASVKDRGTTISYEQYF. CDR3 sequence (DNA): TGCGCCAGCGTAAAAGACCGCGGGACTACCATTTCCTACGAGCAGTACTTC.

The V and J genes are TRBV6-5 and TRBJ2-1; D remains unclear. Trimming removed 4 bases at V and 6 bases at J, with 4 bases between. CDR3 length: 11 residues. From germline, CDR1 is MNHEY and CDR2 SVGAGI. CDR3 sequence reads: CASSSINEQFF. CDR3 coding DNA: TGTGCCAGCAGTTCCATCAATGAGCAGTTCTTC.

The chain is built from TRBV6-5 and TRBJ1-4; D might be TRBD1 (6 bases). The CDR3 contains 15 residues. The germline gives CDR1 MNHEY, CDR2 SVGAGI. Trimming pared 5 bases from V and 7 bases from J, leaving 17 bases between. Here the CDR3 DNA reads TGTGCCAGCAGTCCTAGACAGGTTGGGCGTGAAAAACTGTTTTTT. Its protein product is CASSPRQVGREKLFF.

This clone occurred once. CDR3 loop: CASSFGGANEQFF. CDR3 bases: TGTGCCAGCAGCTTTGGGGGTGCCAATGAGCAGTTCTTC. The chain links TRBV7-3 to TRBJ2-1; either TRBD1 or TRBD2 may supply D (5 bases each). Looked up from germline, CDR1 is SGHTA and CDR2 is FQGTGA. The CDR3 has 13 amino acids. V lost 3 bases and J lost 6, with 9 bases in between.

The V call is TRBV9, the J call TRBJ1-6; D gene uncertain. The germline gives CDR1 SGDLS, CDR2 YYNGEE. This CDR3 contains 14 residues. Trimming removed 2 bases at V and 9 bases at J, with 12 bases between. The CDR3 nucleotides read TGTGCCAGCAGCGTTCGATCCGCGTCTTCACCCCTCCACTTT. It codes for CASSVRSASSPLHF.

The CDR3: CATGVLNEQFF. As DNA, the CDR3 is TGTGCCACGGGAGTTCTCAATGAGCAGTTCTTC. This chain uses TRBV10-3 with TRBJ2-1; D is perhaps TRBD2 (6 bases). V was cut by 10 bases and J by 6 bases, with 10 bases left in between. CDR1 and CDR2 from the germline V gene are ENHRY and SYGVKD. This CDR3 contains 11 residues.

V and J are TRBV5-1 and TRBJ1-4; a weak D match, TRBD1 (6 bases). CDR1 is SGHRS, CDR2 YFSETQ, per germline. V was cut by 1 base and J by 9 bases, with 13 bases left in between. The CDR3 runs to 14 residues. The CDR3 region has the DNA TGCGCCAGCAGCTTGAATAAGGACAGTCAAAAACTGTTTTTT. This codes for CASSLNKDSQKLFF.

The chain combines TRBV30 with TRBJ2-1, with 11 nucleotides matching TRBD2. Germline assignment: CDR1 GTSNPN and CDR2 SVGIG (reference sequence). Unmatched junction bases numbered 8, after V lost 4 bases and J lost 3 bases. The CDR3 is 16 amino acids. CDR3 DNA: TGTGCCTGGAAAGGTAGCGGGAGGGCCGACTACAATGAGCAGTTCTTC. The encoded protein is CAWKGSGRADYNEQFF.

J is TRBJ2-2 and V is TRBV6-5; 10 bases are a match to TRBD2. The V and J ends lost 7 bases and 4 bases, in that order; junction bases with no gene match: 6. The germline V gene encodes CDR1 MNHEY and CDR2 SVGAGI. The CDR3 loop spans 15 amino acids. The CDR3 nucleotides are TGTGCCAGCATGCTAGCGGGAGTCCCCACCGGGGAGCTGTTTTTT. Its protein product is CASMLAGVPTGELFF.

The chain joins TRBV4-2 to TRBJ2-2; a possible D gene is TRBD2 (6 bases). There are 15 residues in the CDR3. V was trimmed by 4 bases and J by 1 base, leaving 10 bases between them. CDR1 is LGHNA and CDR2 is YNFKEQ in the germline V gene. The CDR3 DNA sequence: TGTGCCAGCAGCCGGGAGGCAGAGAACACCGGGGAGCTGTTTTTT. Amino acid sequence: CASSREAENTGELFF.

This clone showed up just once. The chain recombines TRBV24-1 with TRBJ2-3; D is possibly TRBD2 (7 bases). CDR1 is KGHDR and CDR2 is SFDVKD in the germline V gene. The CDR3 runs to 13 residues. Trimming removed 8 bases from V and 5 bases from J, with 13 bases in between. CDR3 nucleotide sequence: TGTGCCACCACGGGGGGCGCGGGAGATACGCAGTATTTT. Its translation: CATTGGAGDTQYF.

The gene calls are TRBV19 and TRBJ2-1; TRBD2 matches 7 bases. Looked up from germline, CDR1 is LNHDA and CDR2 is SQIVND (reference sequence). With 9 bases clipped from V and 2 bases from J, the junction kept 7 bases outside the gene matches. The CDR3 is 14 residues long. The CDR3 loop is CASQLAPTYNEQFF. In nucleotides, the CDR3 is TGTGCCAGCCAACTAGCGCCGACCTACAATGAGCAGTTCTTC.

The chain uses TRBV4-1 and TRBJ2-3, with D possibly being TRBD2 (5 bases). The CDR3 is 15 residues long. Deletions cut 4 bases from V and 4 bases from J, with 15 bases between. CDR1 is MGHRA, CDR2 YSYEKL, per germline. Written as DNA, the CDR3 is TGCGCCAGCAGCCCCAAAGGAGTCGGGGCAGATACGCAGTATTTT. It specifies CASSPKGVGADTQYF.

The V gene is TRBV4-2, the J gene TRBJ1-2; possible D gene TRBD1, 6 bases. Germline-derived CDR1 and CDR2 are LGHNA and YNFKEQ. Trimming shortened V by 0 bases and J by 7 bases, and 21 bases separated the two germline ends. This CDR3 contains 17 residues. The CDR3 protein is CASSQEGGQEGPFGYTF. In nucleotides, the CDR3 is TGTGCCAGCAGCCAAGAGGGGGGGCAGGAAGGGCCCTTTGGCTACACCTTC.

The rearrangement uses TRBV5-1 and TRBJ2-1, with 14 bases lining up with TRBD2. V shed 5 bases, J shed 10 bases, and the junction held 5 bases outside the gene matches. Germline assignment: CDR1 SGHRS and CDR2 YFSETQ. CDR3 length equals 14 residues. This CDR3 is CASRTSGRAGEQFF. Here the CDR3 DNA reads TGCGCCAGCAGGACTAGCGGGAGGGCCGGGGAGCAGTTCTTC.

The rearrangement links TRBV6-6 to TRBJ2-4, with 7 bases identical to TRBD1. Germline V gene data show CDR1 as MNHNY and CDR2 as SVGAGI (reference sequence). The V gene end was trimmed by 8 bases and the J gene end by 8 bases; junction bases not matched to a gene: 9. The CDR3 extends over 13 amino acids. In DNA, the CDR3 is TGTGCCAGCCACAATAGACAGGGAGACATTCAGTACTTC. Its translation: CASHNRQGDIQYF.

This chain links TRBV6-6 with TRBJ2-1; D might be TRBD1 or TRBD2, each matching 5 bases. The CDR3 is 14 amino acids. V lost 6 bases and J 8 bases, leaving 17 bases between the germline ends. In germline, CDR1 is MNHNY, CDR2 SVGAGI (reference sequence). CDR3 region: CASSPRDGGDEQFF. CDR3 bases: TGTGCCAGCAGCCCCCGGGACGGTGGCGATGAGCAGTTCTTC.

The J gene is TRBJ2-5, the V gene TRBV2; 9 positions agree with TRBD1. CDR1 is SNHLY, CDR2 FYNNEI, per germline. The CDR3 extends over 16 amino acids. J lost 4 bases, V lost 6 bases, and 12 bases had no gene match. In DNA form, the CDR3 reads TGTGCCAGCAGAAAACAGTTGGACAGGGGTGGAGAGACCCAGTACTTC. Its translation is CASRKQLDRGGETQYF.

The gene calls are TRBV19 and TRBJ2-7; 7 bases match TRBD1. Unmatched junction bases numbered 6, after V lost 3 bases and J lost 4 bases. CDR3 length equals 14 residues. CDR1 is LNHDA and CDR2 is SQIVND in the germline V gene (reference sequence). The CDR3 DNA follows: TGTGCCAGTAGTATGGGGGACAGCGTATACGAGCAGTACTTC. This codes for CASSMGDSVYEQYF.

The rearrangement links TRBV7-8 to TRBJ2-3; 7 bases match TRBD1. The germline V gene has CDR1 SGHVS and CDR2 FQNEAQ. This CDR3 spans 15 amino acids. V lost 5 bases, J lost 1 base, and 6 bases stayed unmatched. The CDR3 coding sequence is TGTGCCAGCAGCCCGACAGGGTTTGGCACAGATACGCAGTATTTT. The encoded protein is CASSPTGFGTDTQYF. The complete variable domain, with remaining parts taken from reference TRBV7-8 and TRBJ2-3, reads GAGVSQSPRYKVAKRGQDVALRCDPISGHVSLFWYQQALGQGPEFLTYFQNEAQLDKSGLPSDRFFAERPEGSVSTLKIQRTQQEDSAVYLCASSPTGFGTDTQYFGPGTRLTVL.

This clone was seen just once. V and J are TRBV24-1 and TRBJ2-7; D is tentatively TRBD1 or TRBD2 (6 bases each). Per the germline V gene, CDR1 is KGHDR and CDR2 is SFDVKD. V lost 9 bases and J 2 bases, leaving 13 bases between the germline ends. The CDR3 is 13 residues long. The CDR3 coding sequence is TGTGCCACCCTCAAGGGGGAGGCCTACGAGCAGTACTTC. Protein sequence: CATLKGEAYEQYF.

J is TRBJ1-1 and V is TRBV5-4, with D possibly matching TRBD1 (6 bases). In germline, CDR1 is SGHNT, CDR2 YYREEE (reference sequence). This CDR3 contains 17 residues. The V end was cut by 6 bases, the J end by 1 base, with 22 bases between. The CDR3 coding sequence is TGTGCCAGCACCCCTGGGGGCCTTAACAGGGAGAACACTGAAGCTTTCTTT. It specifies CASTPGGLNRENTEAFF.

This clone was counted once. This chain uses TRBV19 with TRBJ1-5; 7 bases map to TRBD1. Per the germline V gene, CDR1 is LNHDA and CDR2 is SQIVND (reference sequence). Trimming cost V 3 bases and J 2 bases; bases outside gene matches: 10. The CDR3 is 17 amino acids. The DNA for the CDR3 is TGTGCCAGTAGTATTGAGCACGGCGACAGGGGCAATCAGCCCCAGCATTTT. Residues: CASSIEHGDRGNQPQHF. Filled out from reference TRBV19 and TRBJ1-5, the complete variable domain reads DGGITQSPKYLFRKEGQNVTLSCEQNLNHDAMYWYRQDPGQGLRLIYYSQIVNDFQKGDIAEGYSVSREKKESFPLTVTSAQKNPTAFYLCASSIEHGDRGNQPQHFGDGTRLSIL.

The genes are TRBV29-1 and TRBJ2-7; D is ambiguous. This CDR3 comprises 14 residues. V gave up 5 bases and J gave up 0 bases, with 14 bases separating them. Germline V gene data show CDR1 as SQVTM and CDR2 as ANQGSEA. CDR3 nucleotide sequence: TGCAGCGTTCGCGTCCAAGATAGCTCCTACGAGCAGTACTTC. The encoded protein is CSVRVQDSSYEQYF.